The T cell receptor beta chain described here comes from a study of cytomegalovirus exposure and HLA in healthy donors. Study-level points and caveats: In an earlier analysis, productive rearrangement rates for most beta V segments clustered near 87% or 30%. CMV serostatus was the sole immune exposure information available.

For this clone: The antigen is not known.

Germline V gene lookup returns CDR1 SGHVS and CDR2 FQNEAQ. The CDR3 covers 19 residues. V was pared by 2 bases and J by 0 bases, with 15 bases of the junction left unmatched. Both 60 Vbeta primers and 13 Jbeta primers went into the PCR. The protocol was immunoSEQ multiplex PCR, while the TCRdb copy is restricted to in-frame clones and leaves out a portion. The specimen's table records 31,000 or so clones. The sample was PBMCs. This receptor was identified in a female donor in good health and CMV-seronegative. The chain has TRBV7-8 and TRBJ2-5; 7 bases are shared with TRBD1. The CDR3 region has the DNA TGTGCCAGCAGCTTATTTTCTAGGGGGCGACAAACAAACCAAGAGACCCAGTACTTC. It specifies CASSLFSRGRQTNQETQYF.